These 15 T cell receptor beta chains came from one sample sequenced in a study of OX40 agonist ivuxolimab in advanced cancers. The table came from immunoSEQ multiplex PCR; TCRdb's copy has only in-frame clones and leaves some out. Altogether 65,000 to 90,000 clones are present, about 91% being singletons, with the ten largest covering roughly 2.1%. Sample: CD4+ or CD8+ T cells sorted from blood, taken in a trial of the OX40 agonist ivuxolimab. These receptors all come from an adult with an advanced solid tumor such as melanoma, head and neck, liver or kidney cancer.

The chain is built from TRBV19 and TRBJ2-1; D might be TRBD2 (6 bases). CDR1 is LNHDA and CDR2 is SQIVND in the germline V gene (reference sequence). Between the trimmed V and J ends, which lost 5 bases and 3 bases, there was a span of 17 bases. CDR3 length equals 16 residues. CDR3 coding DNA: TGTGCCAGTAGTCTCGAGGCGGGACTTCACTACAATGAGCAGTTCTTC. Translating it yields CASSLEAGLHYNEQFF.

As to this clone: At one boundary the junction diverges from the germline segment, which might be a read error. The V gene is TRBV7-7, the J gene TRBJ2-2, with D possibly being TRBD1 (6 bases). This CDR3 comprises 14 residues. From germline, CDR1 is SSHAT and CDR2 FNYEAQ (reference sequence). The DNA of the CDR3 is TGTGCTAGCAGCTCGGGACAACACACCGGGGAGCTGTTTTTT. Translating it yields CASSSGQHTGELFF.

The V call is TRBV15, the J call TRBJ1-4, with D possibly TRBD1 on 5 matching bases. The CDR3 totals 16 residues. Trimming shortened V by 4 bases and J by 0 bases, and 12 bases separated the two germline ends. Germline V gene sequence: CDR1 LNHNV, CDR2 YYDKDF (reference sequence). DNA for the CDR3: TGTGCCACCAGCATAGGGACCTTCGCAACTAATGAAAAACTGTTTTTT. Translating it yields CATSIGTFATNEKLFF.

This clone was recorded once. The chain uses TRBV14 and TRBJ1-1, with D possibly being TRBD1 (5 bases). The germline V gene encodes CDR1 SGHDN and CDR2 FVKESK. The CDR3 runs 13 residues. V lost 7 bases and J 8 bases, leaving 17 bases between the germline ends. The CDR3 region has the DNA TGTGCCAGCACCAGACTGAACGGGGGGGAAGCTTTCTTT. It specifies CASTRLNGGEAFF.

This clone has just one count. The chain carries TRBV30 and TRBJ2-7; 11 nucleotides line up with TRBD2. V shed 2 bases, J shed 3 bases, and the junction held 9 bases outside the gene matches. In germline, CDR1 is GTSNPN, CDR2 SVGIG (reference sequence). The CDR3 contains 16 residues. CDR3 nucleotides: TGTGCCTGGAGTCCAAATAGCGGGAGGGCTGGCTACGAGCAGTACTTC. This codes for CAWSPNSGRAGYEQYF.

This chain joins TRBV7-2 and TRBJ2-1, with TRBD2 matching over 8 bases. Trimming cost V 0 bases and J 6 bases; bases outside gene matches: 1. Germline V gives CDR1 SGHTA, CDR2 FQGNSA. The CDR3 extends over 14 amino acids. The DNA of the CDR3 is TGTGCCAGCAGCTTAGCCCTAGCGGGCAATGAGCAGTTCTTC. It encodes CASSLALAGNEQFF.

The chain carries TRBV19 and TRBJ1-5; D is uncertain. Trimming removed 2 bases from V and 3 bases from J, with 29 bases in between. Germline CDR1 reads LNHDA; CDR2 reads SQIVND (reference sequence). The length of the CDR3 is 21 residues. CDR3 in DNA: TGTGCCAGTAGTATAATACGGGGTTCAAGCCCCGCCATAACTCCCAATCAGCCCCAGCATTTT. Translated: CASSIIRGSSPAITPNQPQHF.

Details on this clone: At the DNA level, this CDR3 is encoded by other sequences in the same sample as well. V and J are TRBV5-1 and TRBJ2-7, with 8 nucleotides matching TRBD2. Germline V gene sequence: CDR1 SGHRS, CDR2 YFSETQ. The CDR3 has 15 amino acids. Germline trimming cut 0 bases from V and 0 bases from J; bases unmatched to any gene: 2. CDR3 nucleotides: TGCGCCAGCAGCTTGGGGCTAGCGGGCTCCTACGAGCAGTACTTC. Translating gives CASSLGLAGSYEQYF.

The J gene is TRBJ1-2, the V gene TRBV7-2; unclear D gene. Trimming took 0 bases from V and 6 from J, leaving 20 bases between them. The CDR3 totals 17 residues. Germline CDR1 reads SGHTA; CDR2 reads FQGNSA. In DNA, the CDR3 is TGTGCCAGCAGCTTAGCTACACGGACGGTCAATTCTAATGGCTACACCTTC. This encodes CASSLATRTVNSNGYTF.

V is TRBV30 and J is TRBJ1-2; TRBD1 might be the D (5 bases). The CDR3 totals 15 residues. Germline V CDR1 and CDR2: GTSNPN, SVGIG (reference sequence). The V end was cut by 2 bases, the J end by 2 bases, with 15 bases between. This CDR3 is CAWSSGPQTNYGYTF. The CDR3 DNA reads TGTGCCTGGAGTTCGGGACCGCAAACGAACTATGGCTACACCTTC.

This chain joins TRBV10-3 and TRBJ2-5; D is ambiguous. The germline V and J ends were trimmed by 6 bases and 5 bases, with 16 bases remaining between them. Germline V gene lookup returns CDR1 ENHRY and CDR2 SYGVKD. This CDR3 is 14 amino acids long. Here the CDR3 DNA reads TGTGCCATCAGGGCGACGGGCCCGGACGAGACCCAGTACTTC. Protein product: CAIRATGPDETQYF.

This chain uses TRBV5-4 with TRBJ2-2; D gene ambiguous. The CDR3 spans 13 residues. Germline CDR1 reads SGHNT; CDR2 reads YYREEE (reference sequence). V lost 2 bases, J lost 6 bases, and 8 bases lay in between. CDR3 DNA sequence: TGTGCCAGCAGCTTTAATATTGCCGGGGAGCTGTTTTTT. Its protein is CASSFNIAGELFF.

The chain couples TRBV6-5 to TRBJ1-3; no clear D gene. Trimming took 4 bases from V and 0 from J, leaving 13 bases between them. The CDR3 is 16 residues long. Germline lookup yields CDR1 MNHEY and CDR2 SVGAGI. The CDR3 DNA reads TGTGCCAGCAGTTCCGCGACTGTGCCCTCTGGAAACACCATATATTTT. The encoded protein is CASSSATVPSGNTIYF.

V is TRBV5-1 and J is TRBJ2-1; 11 bases line up with TRBD2. The germline gives CDR1 SGHRS, CDR2 YFSETQ. Trimming cost V 0 bases and J 7 bases; bases outside gene matches: 3. This CDR3 has 15 residues. CDR3 in amino acids: CASSLELAGVNEQFF. CDR3 coding DNA: TGCGCCAGCAGCTTGGAACTAGCGGGAGTGAATGAGCAGTTCTTC.

The chain combines TRBV18 with TRBJ1-2; 8 nucleotides agree with TRBD1. This CDR3 region has 16 residues. J was trimmed by 4 bases and V by 4 bases; bases with no gene match: 11. Per the germline V gene, CDR1 is KGHSH and CDR2 is LQKENI. Here the CDR3 DNA reads TGTGCCAGCTCACAAAACGAGGGAGACAGGGGCTATGGCTACACCTTC. Translated, it gives CASSQNEGDRGYGYTF.